This T cell receptor beta chain was sequenced for a study of blood T cell repertoires in COVID-19. Study-wide context: The United States, Italy and Spain were the sources of the acute and convalescent COVID-19 samples.

In the authors' workflow: Estimates of nucleated cell counts were drawn from the amplification of reference gene primers. TCRdb keeps only in-frame clones here, not all; method: immunoSEQ multiplex PCR. V and J calls and clone size come straight from that table; D and trimming were deduced from the DNA. This table holds around 95,000 clones, 88% found once. Sequenced sample: peripheral blood. This TCR was sampled from a human donor in a cohort sampled during active COVID-19.

CDR3 residues: CASSENYGQFF. The CDR3 DNA sequence: TGTGCCAGCAGTGAAAACTACGGGCAGTTCTTC. The rearrangement links TRBV6-1 to TRBJ2-1; unclear D gene. V shed 2 bases and J shed 12 bases, with 8 bases lying between them. The CDR3 extends over 11 amino acids. Germline CDR1 and CDR2: MNHNS and SASEGT.